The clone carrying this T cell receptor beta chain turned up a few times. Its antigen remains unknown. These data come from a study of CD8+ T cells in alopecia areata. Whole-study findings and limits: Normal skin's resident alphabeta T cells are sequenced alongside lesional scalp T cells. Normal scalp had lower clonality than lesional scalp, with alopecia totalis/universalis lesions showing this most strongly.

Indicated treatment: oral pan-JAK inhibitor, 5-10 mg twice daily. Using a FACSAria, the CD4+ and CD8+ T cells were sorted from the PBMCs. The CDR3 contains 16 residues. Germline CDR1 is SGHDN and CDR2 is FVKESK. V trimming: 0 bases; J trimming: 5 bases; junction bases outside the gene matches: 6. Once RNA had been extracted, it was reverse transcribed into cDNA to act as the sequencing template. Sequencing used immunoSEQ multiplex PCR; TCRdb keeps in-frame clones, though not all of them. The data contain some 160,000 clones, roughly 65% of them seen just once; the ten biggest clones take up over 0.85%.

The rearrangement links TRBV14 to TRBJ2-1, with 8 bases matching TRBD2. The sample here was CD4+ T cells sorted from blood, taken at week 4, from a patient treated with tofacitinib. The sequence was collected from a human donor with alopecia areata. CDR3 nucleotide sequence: TGTGCCAGCAGCCAAGACTGGCGGGGGGTACACAATGAGCAGTTCTTC. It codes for CASSQDWRGVHNEQFF.